These T cell receptor beta chains were read from a single sample in a study of cytomegalovirus exposure and HLA in healthy donors. Sequencing used immunoSEQ multiplex PCR; TCRdb keeps in-frame clones, though not all of them. The repertoire has 70,000 to 100,000 clones, about 80% of them found once; the top ten carry about 23%. Sequencing was carried out using PBMCs. The receptor source for this set is a woman aged 45-65 years in good health and CMV-seropositive. The CDR3 runs from the conserved cysteine through the conserved F or W. D genes are given only for firm matches. Some rows mark clone size as missing; the rest say once, few, many or name a class of expanded clone.

d_call: TRBD2
v_call: TRBV11-2
clone_size: -
j_call: TRBJ2-3
cdr3_aa: CASSLDTREWTDTQYF
cdr3_nt: TGTGCCAGCAGCTTAGATACGCGGGAGTGGACAGATACGCAGTATTTT

d_call: -
v_call: TRBV4-2
clone_size: -
j_call: TRBJ1-1
cdr3_aa: CASSLSNRENMNTEAFF
cdr3_nt: TGTGCCAGCAGCCTTTCCAACAGGGAGAACATGAACACTGAAGCTTTCTTT

d_call: -
v_call: TRBV12-5
clone_size: -
j_call: TRBJ1-2
cdr3_aa: CASGLASRGVYTF
cdr3_nt: TGTGCTAGTGGTTTGGCATCTCGAGGCGTCTACACCTTC

d_call: -
v_call: TRBV2
clone_size: few
j_call: TRBJ2-1
cdr3_aa: CASSGGGVSYNEQFF
cdr3_nt: TGTGCCAGCAGTGGGGGCGGGGTATCCTACAATGAGCAGTTCTTC

d_call: -
v_call: TRBV9
clone_size: -
j_call: TRBJ1-3
cdr3_aa: CASSVGRTGNTIYF
cdr3_nt: TGTGCCAGCAGCGTAGGCAGGACTGGAAACACCATATATTTT

d_call: -
v_call: TRBV7-9
clone_size: -
j_call: TRBJ1-3
cdr3_aa: CASSWTDLAGNTIYF
cdr3_nt: TGTGCCAGCAGCTGGACAGACCTCGCGGGAAACACCATATATTTT

d_call: -
v_call: TRBV10-1
clone_size: -
j_call: TRBJ2-5
cdr3_aa: CASSELGDRETQYF
cdr3_nt: TGCGCCAGCAGTGAGTTGGGAGACAGGGAGACCCAGTACTTC

d_call: -
v_call: TRBV5-1
clone_size: -
j_call: TRBJ2-7
cdr3_aa: CASSLARGSYEQYF
cdr3_nt: TGCGCCAGCAGCTTGGCCAGGGGTTCCTACGAGCAGTACTTC

d_call: -
v_call: TRBV6-4
clone_size: -
j_call: TRBJ1-2
cdr3_aa: CASSPTESNYGYTF
cdr3_nt: TGTGCCAGCAGCCCGACAGAGAGTAACTATGGCTACACCTTC

d_call: -
v_call: TRBV5-6
clone_size: few
j_call: TRBJ1-1
cdr3_aa: CASSFTGEAFF
cdr3_nt: TGTGCCAGCAGCTTTACAGGTGAAGCTTTCTTT

d_call: TRBD2
v_call: TRBV9
clone_size: -
j_call: TRBJ2-2
cdr3_aa: CASGFLAGGNTGELFF
cdr3_nt: TGTGCCAGCGGGTTTCTAGCGGGGGGGAACACCGGGGAGCTGTTTTTT

d_call: TRBD2
v_call: TRBV11-2
clone_size: -
j_call: TRBJ2-3
cdr3_aa: CASSARLAGITDTQYF
cdr3_nt: TGTGCCAGCAGCGCGCGACTAGCGGGAATCACAGATACGCAGTATTTT

d_call: -
v_call: TRBV5-5
clone_size: -
j_call: TRBJ1-5
cdr3_aa: CASSYTAQINQPQHF
cdr3_nt: TGTGCCAGCAGCTACACAGCTCAGATTAATCAGCCCCAGCATTTT

d_call: TRBD1
v_call: TRBV11-2
clone_size: -
j_call: TRBJ2-1
cdr3_aa: CASSLVEVRGTEQFF
cdr3_nt: TGTGCCAGCAGCTTAGTGGAGGTCAGGGGGACTGAGCAGTTCTTC

d_call: -
v_call: TRBV6-5
clone_size: -
j_call: TRBJ1-1
cdr3_aa: CASRIRGAYTEAFF
cdr3_nt: TGTGCCAGCAGAATCAGGGGAGCTTATACTGAAGCTTTCTTT

d_call: -
v_call: TRBV7-9
clone_size: -
j_call: TRBJ1-4
cdr3_aa: CASSFALREKLFF
cdr3_nt: TGTGCCAGCAGCTTCGCGTTACGGGAGAAACTGTTTTTT

d_call: TRBD1
v_call: TRBV4-2
clone_size: -
j_call: TRBJ2-1
cdr3_aa: CASSRTGGLNNEQFF
cdr3_nt: TGTGCCAGCAGCCGGACAGGGGGACTAAACAATGAGCAGTTCTTC

d_call: -
v_call: TRBV18
clone_size: -
j_call: TRBJ2-5
cdr3_aa: CASSPSQETQYF
cdr3_nt: TGTGCCAGCTCACCTTCTCAAGAGACCCAGTACTTC

d_call: -
v_call: TRBV30
clone_size: -
j_call: TRBJ2-4
cdr3_aa: CAWSVRGNIQYF
cdr3_nt: TGTGCCTGGAGTGTTAGGGGAAACATTCAGTACTTC

d_call: -
v_call: TRBV6-1
clone_size: -
j_call: TRBJ2-7
cdr3_aa: CASSEDADRTYEQYF
cdr3_nt: TGTGCCAGCAGTGAAGATGCTGACAGGACATACGAGCAGTACTTC

d_call: TRBD1
v_call: TRBV5-1
clone_size: once
j_call: TRBJ2-2
cdr3_aa: CASSHPDRVGTGELFF
cdr3_nt: TGCGCCAGCAGCCATCCCGACAGGGTTGGAACCGGGGAGCTGTTTTTT

d_call: -
v_call: TRBV7-3
clone_size: -
j_call: TRBJ2-7
cdr3_aa: CASSTYGGGEQYF
cdr3_nt: TGTGCCAGCAGCACCTACGGGGGTGGCGAGCAGTACTTC

d_call: TRBD2
v_call: TRBV29-1
clone_size: -
j_call: TRBJ2-7
cdr3_aa: CSVGGLAGGSVHEQYF
cdr3_nt: TGCAGCGTTGGCGGACTAGCGGGGGGGAGTGTCCACGAGCAGTACTTC

d_call: -
v_call: TRBV5-1
clone_size: -
j_call: TRBJ2-1
cdr3_aa: CASSLGQTVDEQFF
cdr3_nt: TGCGCCAGCAGCCTGGGACAAACGGTCGATGAGCAGTTCTTC

d_call: -
v_call: TRBV20-1
clone_size: -
j_call: TRBJ1-1
cdr3_aa: CSAGSGTEAFF
cdr3_nt: TGCAGTGCTGGATCCGGGACTGAAGCTTTCTTT

d_call: -
v_call: TRBV7-3
clone_size: -
j_call: TRBJ2-2
cdr3_aa: CASRTANTGELFF
cdr3_nt: TGTGCCTCCAGGACAGCGAACACCGGGGAGCTGTTTTTT

d_call: -
v_call: TRBV27
clone_size: -
j_call: TRBJ2-3
cdr3_aa: CASSFRGTDTQYF
cdr3_nt: TGTGCCAGCAGTTTCCGGGGCACAGATACGCAGTATTTT

d_call: -
v_call: TRBV29-1
clone_size: -
j_call: TRBJ2-3
cdr3_aa: CSVEEVQGLDTQYF
cdr3_nt: TGCAGCGTTGAAGAGGTACAGGGCCTCGATACGCAGTATTTT

d_call: -
v_call: TRBV6-6
clone_size: -
j_call: TRBJ2-1
cdr3_aa: CASTLGDGYNEQFF
cdr3_nt: TGTGCCAGCACCTTAGGGGATGGGTACAATGAGCAGTTCTTC

d_call: TRBD1
v_call: TRBV29-1
clone_size: -
j_call: TRBJ2-3
cdr3_aa: CSVDRGRADTQYF
cdr3_nt: TGCAGCGTTGACAGGGGGCGAGCAGATACGCAGTATTTT

d_call: -
v_call: TRBV29-1
clone_size: -
j_call: TRBJ2-3
cdr3_aa: CSVEDHPGRSTDTQYF
cdr3_nt: TGCAGCGTTGAAGATCATCCAGGTAGGAGCACAGATACGCAGTATTTT

d_call: TRBD2
v_call: TRBV5-1
clone_size: few
j_call: TRBJ2-3
cdr3_aa: CASSFPTTSGGDTQYF
cdr3_nt: TGCGCCAGCAGCTTTCCGACCACTAGCGGGGGAGATACGCAGTATTTT

d_call: TRBD2
v_call: TRBV2
clone_size: few
j_call: TRBJ2-3
cdr3_aa: CASTGTRSTDTQYF
cdr3_nt: TGTGCCAGCACCGGGACTAGGAGCACAGATACGCAGTATTTT

d_call: TRBD1
v_call: TRBV2
clone_size: few
j_call: TRBJ1-2
cdr3_aa: CASSYSDRVQSSTF
cdr3_nt: TGTGCCAGCAGTTACTCCGACAGGGTTCAGTCAAGCACCTTC

d_call: TRBD2
v_call: TRBV7-8
clone_size: -
j_call: TRBJ2-5
cdr3_aa: CASSLAYLRGGEETQYF
cdr3_nt: TGTGCCAGCAGCTTAGCGTATTTGCGGGGGGGTGAAGAGACCCAGTACTTC

d_call: TRBD1
v_call: TRBV2
clone_size: -
j_call: TRBJ1-4
cdr3_aa: CASSEVGTGVEKLFF
cdr3_nt: TGTGCCAGCAGTGAAGTTGGTACAGGGGTTGAAAAACTGTTTTTT

d_call: TRBD1
v_call: TRBV5-6
clone_size: few
j_call: TRBJ1-2
cdr3_aa: CASSLRGTQGRYGYTF
cdr3_nt: TGTGCCAGCAGCTTGCGGGGTACACAGGGGCGTTATGGCTACACCTTC

d_call: -
v_call: TRBV4-2
clone_size: -
j_call: TRBJ2-1
cdr3_aa: CASSKPSNQFF
cdr3_nt: TGTGCCAGCAGCAAGCCGAGTAACCAGTTCTTC

d_call: -
v_call: TRBV9
clone_size: once
j_call: TRBJ1-5
cdr3_aa: CASSVASGENQPQHF
cdr3_nt: TGTGCCAGCAGCGTAGCGTCAGGGGAAAATCAGCCCCAGCATTTT

d_call: TRBD1
v_call: TRBV18
clone_size: -
j_call: TRBJ2-3
cdr3_aa: CASSRTGGDDTQYF
cdr3_nt: TGTGCCAGCTCAAGGACAGGGGGTGATGATACGCAGTATTTT

d_call: -
v_call: TRBV19
clone_size: few
j_call: TRBJ1-1
cdr3_aa: CATYQGTEAFF
cdr3_nt: TGTGCCACCTACCAGGGGACTGAAGCTTTCTTT

d_call: -
v_call: TRBV11-2
clone_size: -
j_call: TRBJ1-2
cdr3_aa: CASSLAAGWNYGYTF
cdr3_nt: TGTGCCAGCAGCTTAGCGGCAGGGTGGAACTATGGCTACACCTTC

d_call: TRBD1
v_call: TRBV5-1
clone_size: -
j_call: TRBJ1-4
cdr3_aa: CASSPGTGEVEKLFF
cdr3_nt: TGCGCCAGCAGCCCTGGGACAGGGGAGGTGGAAAAACTGTTTTTT

d_call: -
v_call: TRBV5-1
clone_size: -
j_call: TRBJ1-1
cdr3_aa: CASRPRPAAEAFF
cdr3_nt: TGCGCCAGCAGACCAAGACCCGCGGCGGAAGCTTTCTTT

d_call: TRBD2
v_call: TRBV7-9
clone_size: -
j_call: TRBJ2-1
cdr3_aa: CSSSLVSLAGEGEQFF
cdr3_nt: TGTTCCAGCAGCTTAGTCAGTCTCGCGGGAGAAGGTGAGCAGTTCTTC

d_call: TRBD2
v_call: TRBV11-2
clone_size: -
j_call: TRBJ2-1
cdr3_aa: CASSLDWRLAQFF
cdr3_nt: TGTGCCAGCAGCTTAGACTGGAGACTAGCTCAGTTCTTC

d_call: -
v_call: TRBV30
clone_size: -
j_call: TRBJ1-1
cdr3_aa: CAWSVLGGRNTEAFF
cdr3_nt: TGTGCCTGGAGTGTACTGGGGGGGAGGAACACTGAAGCTTTCTTT

d_call: TRBD2
v_call: TRBV30
clone_size: -
j_call: TRBJ2-5
cdr3_aa: CGGRSQETQYF
cdr3_nt: TGCGGCGGGAGGTCCCAAGAGACCCAGTACTTC

d_call: -
v_call: TRBV6-1
clone_size: -
j_call: TRBJ1-1
cdr3_aa: CASSETGRATEAFF
cdr3_nt: TGTGCCAGCAGTGAAACAGGGAGAGCCACTGAAGCTTTCTTT

d_call: TRBD2
v_call: TRBV25-1
clone_size: few
j_call: TRBJ2-3
cdr3_aa: CATSSGGRYTQYF
cdr3_nt: TGTGCCACTTCTAGCGGGGGGAGGTATACGCAGTATTTT

d_call: TRBD1
v_call: TRBV30
clone_size: -
j_call: TRBJ1-2
cdr3_aa: CAWRDRGGYTF
cdr3_nt: TGTGCCTGGAGGGACAGGGGAGGCTACACCTTC

d_call: -
v_call: TRBV6-6
clone_size: -
j_call: TRBJ2-5
cdr3_aa: CASTQAQSSTQYF
cdr3_nt: TGTGCCAGCACCCAAGCCCAATCATCGACCCAGTACTTC